This paragraph covers one TCR beta chain sequence. The data are from a study of blood T cell repertoires in COVID-19. Study summary: Specimens from acute and convalescent COVID-19 originated in the United States, Italy and Spain. T cells, B-cell-depleted T cells, or PBMCs supplied cDNA or gDNA.

There are 14 residues in the CDR3. The V gene's germline CDR1 is SGDLS and CDR2 YYNGEE. The V segment lost 0 bases and the J segment 10 bases; nucleotides outside the gene matches: 4. Study processing details: Quantification of nucleated cells was approximated via reference gene primer amplification. Libraries were prepared by immunoSEQ multiplex PCR; TCRdb keeps only in-frame clonotypes and omits some of them. Clone size and V and J calls were adopted from that table, with D and trimming inferred from the DNA. This sample has around 130,000 clones, with approximately 85% found just once. The rearrangement links TRBV9 to TRBJ2-3; 11 bases are a match to TRBD2. The TCR comes from a human donor in a cohort sampled during active COVID-19. Material: peripheral blood. As DNA, the CDR3 is TGTGCCAGCAGCGTAGTGGCTAGCGGGGGGTCGCAGTATTTT. This sequence encodes CASSVVASGGSQYF.